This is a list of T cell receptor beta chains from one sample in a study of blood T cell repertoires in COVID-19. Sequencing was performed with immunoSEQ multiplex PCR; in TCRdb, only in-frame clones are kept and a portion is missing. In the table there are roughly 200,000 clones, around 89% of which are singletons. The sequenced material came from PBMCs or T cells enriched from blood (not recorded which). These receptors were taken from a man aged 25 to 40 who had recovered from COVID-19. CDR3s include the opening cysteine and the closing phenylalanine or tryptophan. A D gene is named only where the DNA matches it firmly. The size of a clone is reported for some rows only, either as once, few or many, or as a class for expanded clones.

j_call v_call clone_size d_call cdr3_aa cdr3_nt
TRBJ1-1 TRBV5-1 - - CASSVRAQNTEAFF TGCGCCAGCAGCGTGAGGGCGCAAAACACTGAAGCTTTCTTT
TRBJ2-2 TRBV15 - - CATSRDFGENTGELFF TGTGCCACCAGCAGAGATTTCGGGGAGAACACCGGGGAGCTGTTTTTT
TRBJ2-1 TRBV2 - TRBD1 CASSGPGQGAKVSSYNEQFF TGTGCCAGCAGTGGTCCGGGACAGGGGGCGAAGGTAAGCTCCTACAATGAGCAGTTCTTC
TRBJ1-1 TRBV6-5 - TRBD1 CATGGSGGSEAFF TGTGCCACCGGAGGATCAGGGGGCTCTGAAGCTTTCTTT
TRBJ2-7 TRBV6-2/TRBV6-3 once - CASSSGLRRYEQYF TGTGCCAGCAGTTCGGGACTTCGACGCTACGAGCAGTACTTC
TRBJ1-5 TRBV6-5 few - CASSPKWAENQPQHF TGTGCCAGCAGTCCTAAGTGGGCCGAAAATCAGCCCCAGCATTTT
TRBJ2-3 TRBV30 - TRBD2 CAWTRLAGGPTTQYF TGTGCCTGGACCAGACTAGCGGGAGGGCCCACTACGCAGTATTTT
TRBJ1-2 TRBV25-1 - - CASSESGKGDFRYGYTF TGTGCCAGCAGTGAATCAGGGAAGGGGGATTTTCGTTATGGCTACACCTTC
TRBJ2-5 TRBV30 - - CAWSVQLASTQYF TGTGCCTGGAGTGTACAACTAGCATCAACCCAGTACTTC
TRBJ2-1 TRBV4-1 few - CASSPSSSEQFF TGCGCCAGCAGCCCTTCTAGCAGTGAGCAGTTCTTC
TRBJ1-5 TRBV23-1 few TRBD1 CASSQIGTGKNNQPQHF TGCGCCAGCAGTCAAATCGGGACAGGGAAAAACAATCAGCCCCAGCATTTT
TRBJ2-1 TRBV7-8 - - CASSLGVRYQPKTEEQFF TGTGCCAGCAGCTTAGGGGTCCGGTACCAACCCAAAACGGAGGAGCAGTTCTTC
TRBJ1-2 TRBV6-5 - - CASSTGTAYGYTF TGTGCCAGCAGTACCGGGACTGCTTATGGCTACACCTTC
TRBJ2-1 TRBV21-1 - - CASSNLAGTGPYNEQFF TGTGCCAGCAGCAACTTAGCCGGGACAGGGCCCTACAATGAGCAGTTCTTC
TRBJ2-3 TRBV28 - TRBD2 CASSLYPPLAGDTDTQYF TGTGCCAGCAGTTTATACCCCCCCCTAGCGGGAGACACAGATACGCAGTATTTT
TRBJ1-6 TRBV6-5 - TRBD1 CASSRMDRGLSPLHF TGTGCCAGCAGTAGGATGGACAGGGGGCTTTCACCCCTCCACTTT
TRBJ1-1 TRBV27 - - CASSLSWARPEAFF TGTGCCAGCAGTTTAAGTTGGGCCCGCCCTGAAGCTTTCTTT
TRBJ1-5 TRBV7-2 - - CASSLARRVRTTNQPQHF TGTGCCAGCAGCTTAGCGCGTCGTGTCAGGACTACCAATCAGCCCCAGCATTTT
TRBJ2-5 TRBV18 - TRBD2 CASSPMSRLAVMQETQYF TGTGCCAGCTCACCGATGTCCAGACTAGCGGTCATGCAAGAGACCCAGTACTTC
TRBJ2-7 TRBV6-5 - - CARSGISYEQYF TGTGCCAGATCAGGAATCTCCTACGAGCAGTACTTC
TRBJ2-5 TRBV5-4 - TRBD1 CASSWTGGAGETQYF TGTGCCAGCAGCTGGACAGGGGGCGCGGGAGAGACCCAGTACTTC
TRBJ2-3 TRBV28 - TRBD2 CASDSGGSTDTQYF TGTGCCAGCGATAGCGGGGGAAGCACAGATACGCAGTATTTT
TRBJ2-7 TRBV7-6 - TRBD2 CASSVTGLAGYEQYF TGTGCCAGCAGCGTAACGGGACTAGCGGGCTACGAGCAGTACTTC